Listed here are 32 T cell receptor beta chains from one sample, sequenced in a study of shared clonotypes between healthy human individuals. TCRdb's table, derived via immunoSEQ multiplex PCR, lists solely in-frame clones and lacks some. The sample lists about 230,000 clones, over 50% occurring once. The sample comprised memory CD4+ T cells sorted from blood. Subset described: CD45RA-negative fraction. The receptors originated from a man between 25 and 39 years old in good health.

V and J are TRBV5-1 and TRBJ2-5, with D perhaps given as TRBD1 or TRBD2 (6 bases each). V dropped 3 bases and J dropped 5 bases, with 23 bases sitting between them. Germline CDR1 is SGHRS and CDR2 is YFSETQ. This CDR3 comprises 17 residues. The CDR3 spells CASSSARNSGGGETQYF. CDR3 DNA sequence: TGCGCCAGCAGCTCCGCCCGAAATAGCGGAGGGGGGGAGACCCAGTACTTC.

The rearrangement links TRBV7-2 to TRBJ2-7; D is unclear. The CDR3 extends over 15 amino acids. Germline assignment: CDR1 SGHTA and CDR2 FQGNSA. The germline V and J ends were trimmed by 3 bases and 4 bases, with 16 bases remaining between them. The CDR3 sequence is CASSFLSGSAYEQYF. CDR3 DNA sequence: TGTGCCAGCAGCTTTTTGTCCGGTTCGGCTTACGAGCAGTACTTC.

The chain is built from TRBV27 and TRBJ1-1, with D maybe TRBD1 (5 bases). V lost 5 bases and J lost 3, with 19 bases in between. CDR1 is MNHEY, CDR2 SMNVEV, per germline (reference sequence). The CDR3 runs 16 residues. CDR3 amino acids: CASSIRETRTDTEAFF. In nucleotides, the CDR3 is TGTGCCAGCAGTATCAGGGAAACCCGAACGGACACTGAAGCTTTCTTT.

The chain combines TRBV28 with TRBJ2-4; 7 bases match TRBD2. The CDR3 spans 13 residues. Germline CDR1 MDHEN, CDR2 SYDVKM. V lost 7 bases to trimming and J lost 7 bases; unmatched junction nucleotides: 7. In DNA form, the CDR3 reads TGTGCCAGCACCCCCCTGCGGGGGAACATTCAGTACTTC. Its protein is CASTPLRGNIQYF.

The genes are TRBV25-1 and TRBJ2-7; 10 bases are shared with TRBD1. Germline lookup yields CDR1 MGHDK and CDR2 SYGVNS. The length of the CDR3 is 17 residues. V lost 3 bases to trimming and J lost 4 bases; unmatched junction nucleotides: 12. The CDR3 sequence is CASSEQNGQGGPYEQYF. CDR3 sequence (DNA): TGTGCCAGCAGTGAGCAAAATGGACAGGGGGGACCTTACGAGCAGTACTTC.

In its sample, this clone was seen many times. The chain carries TRBV5-1 and TRBJ2-2; the D is unclear. V was shortened by 3 bases and J by 8 bases, with 8 bases between the two germline ends. The CDR3 has 12 amino acids. CDR1 and CDR2 (germline): SGHRS, YFSETQ. The CDR3 coding sequence is TGCGCCAGCAGCTCCAACTTTGGGGAGCTGTTTTTT. The encoded protein is CASSSNFGELFF.

This clone has a handful of counts. This rearrangement joins TRBV5-4 to TRBJ2-7, with TRBD2 identical over 7 bases. This CDR3 region has 15 residues. J was trimmed by 2 bases and V by 2 bases; bases with no gene match: 7. Germline V gives CDR1 SGHNT, CDR2 YYREEE (reference sequence). The CDR3: CASSLSRELAYEQYF. In nucleotides, the CDR3 is TGTGCCAGCAGCTTATCGCGGGAGTTGGCCTACGAGCAGTACTTC.

The chain has TRBV18 and TRBJ2-7; D is possibly TRBD1 (6 bases). Trimming removed 3 bases from V and 2 bases from J, with 14 bases in between. The germline CDR1 and CDR2 sequences are KGHSH and LQKENI. The CDR3 runs 15 residues. CDR3 nucleotide sequence: TGTGCCAGCTCACCTAACACGGACAGAACCTACGAGCAGTACTTC. Its translation is CASSPNTDRTYEQYF.

This chain uses TRBV25-1 with TRBJ1-5; weak D call: TRBD1 (6 bases). V shed 1 base and J shed 4 bases, with 11 bases lying between them. CDR1 is MGHDK, CDR2 SYGVNS, per germline. The CDR3 is 15 residues long. The CDR3 loop is CASSESQGWNQPQHF. CDR3 nucleotides: TGTGCCAGCAGTGAATCACAGGGTTGGAATCAGCCCCAGCATTTT. The full variable domain, with the rest looked up from reference TRBV25-1 and TRBJ1-5, is EADIYQTPRYLVIGTGKKITLECSQTMGHDKMYWYQQDPGMELHLIHYSYGVNSTEKGDLSSESTVSRIRTEHFPLTLESARPSHTSQYLCASSESQGWNQPQHFGDGTRLSIL.

The chain joins TRBV10-2 to TRBJ1-2; 7 bases are shared with TRBD1. With V trimmed by 6 bases and J by 8 bases, 6 bases remained unmatched. The CDR3 length is 12 residues. The germline gives CDR1 WSHSY, CDR2 SAAADI. CDR3 region: CASRDRVGGYTF. The DNA for the CDR3 is TGCGCCAGCAGAGACAGGGTGGGCGGCTACACCTTC.

CDR3 nucleotides: TGTGCCAGCAGCCAACCCGGACAGCCGGGCAATGAGCAGTTCTTC. The encoded protein is CASSQPGQPGNEQFF. The chain recombines TRBV5-5 with TRBJ2-1; possible D gene TRBD1, 6 bases. Germline lookup yields CDR1 SGHKS and CDR2 YYEKEE (reference sequence). This CDR3 region has 15 residues. V dropped 4 bases and J dropped 6 bases, with 17 bases sitting between them.

As concerns this clone: The sample holds other DNA sequences that translate to the same CDR3. The V gene is TRBV29-1, the J gene TRBJ2-3; the match to TRBD2 covers 8 bases. The germline V gene encodes CDR1 SQVTM and CDR2 ANQGSEA. The CDR3 runs 14 residues. V gave up 6 bases and J gave up 1 base; unmatched junction bases: 6. The DNA for the CDR3 is TGCAGCGTCCGAGCGGGAGTGGGCACAGATACGCAGTATTTT. This translates into CSVRAGVGTDTQYF.

V and J are TRBV10-3 and TRBJ1-5, with D tentatively TRBD1 (5 bases). V was shortened by 10 bases and J by 3 bases, with 16 bases between the two germline ends. The CDR3 extends over 14 amino acids. Germline V gene data show CDR1 as ENHRY and CDR2 as SYGVKD. CDR3 residues: CATFWGSVNQPQHF. DNA for the CDR3: TGTGCCACCTTCTGGGGCAGCGTCAATCAGCCCCAGCATTTT.

The chain combines TRBV10-3 with TRBJ1-2, with D perhaps TRBD1 (5 bases). V was cut by 8 bases and J by 3 bases, with 16 bases left in between. CDR1 is ENHRY and CDR2 is SYGVKD in the germline V gene. This CDR3 has 14 residues. The CDR3 sequence: CAISLSTGDYGYTF. As DNA, the CDR3 is TGTGCCATCTCGCTCAGCACGGGGGACTATGGCTACACCTTC.

The chain's CDR3 is CASSYSSPSTDTQYF. The CDR3, as DNA: TGCGCCAGCAGCTACAGCAGCCCTAGCACAGATACGCAGTATTTT. This chain connects TRBV4-3 to TRBJ2-3; unclear D gene. The ends were cut back, 5 bases at V and 0 bases at J, with 12 bases in the middle. CDR3 length equals 15 residues. Germline CDR1 is LGHNA and CDR2 is YSLEER.

V usage is TRBV10-3 and J usage is TRBJ2-7, with 7 nucleotides matching TRBD2. Germline V gene lookup returns CDR1 ENHRY and CDR2 SYGVKD. The CDR3 has 14 residues. J lost 1 base, V lost 6 bases, and 6 bases had no gene match. The CDR3 sequence is CAISELAKSYEQYF. The CDR3 DNA sequence: TGTGCCATCAGCGAACTAGCGAAATCCTACGAGCAGTACTTC.

As for this clone: A much bigger clone sits one base away, suggesting this may be a read error. The chain combines TRBV4-3 with TRBJ1-2; D perhaps matches TRBD1 (5 bases). Germline CDR1 and CDR2: LGHNA and YSLEER. The CDR3 is made up of 16 amino acids. CDR3 DNA: TGCACCAGCAGCCCGCGCTACGGAGGGGAGGTCTATGGCTACACCTTC. As protein: CTSSPRYGGEVYGYTF.

Only a few counts were recorded for this clone. The chain couples TRBV4-3 to TRBJ2-1, with D possibly matching TRBD2 (6 bases). Germline V gives CDR1 LGHNA, CDR2 YSLEER. V was cut by 0 bases and J by 7 bases, with 13 bases left in between. The CDR3 covers 15 residues. CDR3 residues: CASSQELARGNEQFF. CDR3 DNA: TGCGCCAGCAGCCAAGAGCTAGCGAGAGGGAATGAGCAGTTCTTC.

The chain links TRBV18 to TRBJ2-2; no clear D. Germline-derived CDR1 and CDR2 are KGHSH and LQKENI. This CDR3 has 15 amino acids. V was pared by 2 bases and J by 4 bases, with 11 bases between. The CDR3 DNA follows: TGTGCCAGCTCACCAGTGGGGTCGAGCACCGGGGAGCTGTTTTTT. Its protein product is CASSPVGSSTGELFF.

The V and J genes are TRBV5-1 and TRBJ1-4; D not resolved. Between the trimmed V and J ends, which lost 2 bases and 10 bases, there was a span of 15 bases. The germline gives CDR1 SGHRS, CDR2 YFSETQ. The CDR3 loop spans 14 amino acids. The CDR3 here is CASSFGSSETKLFF. CDR3 nucleotide sequence: TGCGCCAGCAGCTTTGGAAGTAGTGAGACAAAACTGTTTTTT. Drawing the rest from reference TRBV5-1 and TRBJ1-4, the complete variable domain is KAGVTQTPRYLIKTRGQQVTLSCSPISGHRSVSWYQQTPGQGLQFLFEYFSETQRNKGNFPGRFSGRQFSNSRSEMNVSTLELGDSALYLCASSFGSSETKLFFGSGTQLSVL.

This chain connects TRBV1 to TRBJ2-7. TRBV1 counts as a pseudogene. The CDR3 spans 17 residues. The CDR3, as DNA: TGCACCAGCAGCTCCTTTCACTTATGGCAGAATACATACGAGCAGTACTTC. As protein: CTSSSFHLWQNTYEQYF.

The J gene is TRBJ2-7, the V gene TRBV10-3; D possibly corresponds to TRBD1 (6 bases). V lost 6 bases and J 4 bases, leaving 16 bases between the germline ends. This CDR3 contains 14 residues. Germline loops: CDR1 ENHRY, CDR2 SYGVKD. The CDR3 protein is CAIRDILGAYEQYF. The CDR3 nucleotides are TGTGCCATCAGAGACATTTTGGGGGCGTACGAGCAGTACTTC.

The chain joins TRBV7-6 to TRBJ1-1; possible D gene TRBD1, 6 bases. This CDR3 is 15 amino acids long. Trimming removed 4 bases from V and 1 base from J, with 13 bases in between. Germline V CDR1 and CDR2: SGHVS, FNYEAQ. CDR3 loop: CASSSVDSPNTEAFF. The CDR3, as DNA: TGTGCCAGCAGCTCAGTGGACAGCCCGAACACTGAAGCTTTCTTT.

The rearrangement joins TRBV19 to TRBJ2-4, with unresolved D. CDR3 length: 15 amino acids. Between the trimmed V and J ends, which lost 2 bases and 0 bases, there was a span of 8 bases. Germline V gene data show CDR1 as LNHDA and CDR2 as SQIVND (reference sequence). This CDR3 reads CASSISYSAKNIQYF. CDR3 bases: TGTGCCAGTAGTATATCCTACTCAGCCAAAAACATTCAGTACTTC.

The rearrangement uses TRBV28 and TRBJ2-7, with D possibly called TRBD1 or TRBD2 (5 bases each). Trimming removed 8 bases from V and 0 bases from J, with 17 bases in between. This CDR3 spans 15 amino acids. Germline assignment: CDR1 MDHEN and CDR2 SYDVKM. Here the CDR3 DNA reads TGTGCCAGCGGGGACGGGGCTACGACCTCCTACGAGCAGTACTTC. Protein product: CASGDGATTSYEQYF. The full variable domain, rest sourced from reference TRBV28 and TRBJ2-7, is DVKVTQSSRYLVKRTGEKVFLECVQDMDHENMFWYRQDPGLGLRLIYFSYDVKMKEKGDIPEGYSVSREKKERFSLILESASTNQTSMYLCASGDGATTSYEQYFGPGTRLTVT.

The chain joins TRBV5-1 to TRBJ1-1, with D unresolved. In germline, CDR1 is SGHRS, CDR2 YFSETQ. This CDR3 is built from 14 residues. V was shortened by 3 bases and J by 6 bases, with 15 bases between the two germline ends. CDR3 protein: CASSSASRWAEAFF. CDR3 nucleotides: TGCGCCAGCAGCTCCGCCTCCCGGTGGGCTGAAGCTTTCTTT.

The chain links TRBV5-1 to TRBJ2-3; D assignment may be TRBD1 or TRBD2 (7 bases each). Between the trimmed V and J ends, which lost 0 bases and 6 bases, there was a span of 14 bases. Germline V lookup: CDR1 SGHRS, CDR2 YFSETQ. This CDR3 region has 15 residues. The CDR3 DNA is TGCGCCAGCAGCTTGGCGCAGGGGGGGGTGGATACGCAGTATTTT. Translation: CASSLAQGGVDTQYF.

V usage is TRBV7-9 and J usage is TRBJ2-1; 15 nucleotides align to TRBD2. Germline V lookup: CDR1 SEHNR, CDR2 FQNEAQ (reference sequence). The V gene end was trimmed by 4 bases and the J gene end by 6 bases; junction bases not matched to a gene: 4. This CDR3 has 16 amino acids. The CDR3 is CASSSRTSGGGNEQFF. Here the CDR3 DNA reads TGTGCCAGCAGCTCCCGGACTAGCGGGGGGGGCAATGAGCAGTTCTTC.

This clone was detected only once. The V gene is TRBV4-3, the J gene TRBJ2-7; 9 bases are shared with TRBD1. The CDR3 has 15 amino acids. The V segment lost 3 bases and the J segment 3 bases; nucleotides outside the gene matches: 6. Germline CDR1 is LGHNA and CDR2 is YSLEER. The CDR3 spells CASSQAGTGNYEQYF. Here the CDR3 DNA reads TGCGCCAGCAGCCAGGCCGGGACAGGGAACTACGAGCAGTACTTC.

V is TRBV5-4 and J is TRBJ1-4; TRBD1 matches 7 bases. Germline CDR1 is SGHNT and CDR2 is YYREEE (reference sequence). The CDR3 spans 15 residues. The V segment lost 7 bases and the J segment 7 bases; nucleotides outside the gene matches: 13. The CDR3 DNA is TGTGCCAGCGGAGAATTAGGGACAGAGCGTGAAAAACTGTTTTTT. It specifies CASGELGTEREKLFF.

The rearrangement joins TRBV11-2 to TRBJ2-7, with D possibly being TRBD2 (5 bases). The CDR3 length is 16 residues. Germline assignment: CDR1 SGHAT and CDR2 FQNNGV. With 3 bases removed from V and 3 bases from J, the gap between germline ends came to 18 bases. CDR3 DNA: TGTGCCAGCAGCTTCTCTTCCGCGGGCGGACTCTACGAGCAGTACTTC. The encoded protein is CASSFSSAGGLYEQYF. The whole variable domain, filled in from reference TRBV11-2 and TRBJ2-7, reads EAGVAQSPRYKIIEKRQSVAFWCNPISGHATLYWYQQILGQGPKLLIQFQNNGVVDDSQLPKDRFSAERLKGVDSTLKIQPAKLEDSAVYLCASSFSSAGGLYEQYFGPGTRLTVT.

The chain recombines TRBV6-4 with TRBJ2-2; maybe TRBD2 (7 bases). Trimming left V 3 bases short and J 3 bases short, with 11 bases between. Germline values: CDR1 MRHNA, CDR2 SNTAGT. The CDR3 extends over 15 amino acids. CDR3 coding DNA: TGTGCCAGCAGTGAGGGGGCGGGAGACACCGGGGAGCTGTTTTTT. Amino acids: CASSEGAGDTGELFF.